The TCR beta chain under discussion was sequenced for a study of vaccination and CD4 T cells after COVID-19. The treatment: roughly nine-day PBMC culture with coronavirus spike peptide pools or control peptides (ViraFEST assay). Via ViraFEST, peptide pools expanded antigen-specific T cells before TCR sequencing. Each well held roughly 2 million PBMCs in IL-2 (about 10 IU/ml) medium with roughly 9.2 ug/ml peptide pools. Study results and limitations: Analysis of convalescent patients found that 304 of 307 vaccine-specific clones were spike mono-reactive. Among reactive clones from convalescent patients, a median about 90% appeared only post-vaccination.

In regard to this clonotype: What it binds is not known.

Cultured CD4+ T cell DNA was sequenced using the Oncomine TCR Beta short-read assay. Each CDR3 protein gets one entry after TCRdb re-called the PCR reads with MiXCR. Seen here are 20,000 to 25,000 distinct CDR3 sequences, around 35% observed once, and the top ten hold about 5%. The input for sequencing was CD4+ T cells from blood, cultured in vitro, taken before SARS-CoV-2 vaccination. The sequence was collected from a human donor who had recovered from COVID-19.

CDR3 in amino acids: CASSPDRGNSPLHF. CDR3 coding DNA: TGTGCCAGCAGCCCTGACAGGGGAAATTCACCCCTCCACTTT. This chain connects TRBV7-2 to TRBJ1-6, with TRBD1 matching over 8 bases. Germline V lookup: CDR1 SGHTA, CDR2 FQGNSA. V dropped 5 bases and J dropped 7; count of bases not matched to a gene: 4. The CDR3 has 14 amino acids. Drawing the rest from reference TRBV7-2 and TRBJ1-6, the complete variable domain is GAGVSQSPSNKVTEKGKDVELRCDPISGHTALYWYRQSLGQGLEFLIYFQGNSAPDKSGLPSDRFSAERTGGSVSTLTIQRTQQEDSAVYLCASSPDRGNSPLHFGNGTRLTVT.